Listed below are T cell receptor beta chains from one sample, sequenced in a study of response to subunit inactivated influenza vaccine. A single record per CDR3 protein comes from TCRdb applying MiXCR to the RT-PCR reads. The table shows hundreds of thousands of distinct CDR3 sequences, with 6.5% to 8% occurring only once. The sample here was PBMCs from blood, taken around 25 months after vaccination. The receptor set was obtained from a man between 45 and 75 years old who received an inactivated influenza vaccine. Both conserved end residues are part of each CDR3. The order of the fields is D gene, V gene, J gene, clone size, CDR3 protein, CDR3 DNA. A D gene is named only where the DNA matches it firmly. Some rows mark clone size as missing; the rest say once, few, many or name a class of expanded clone.

>TRBD2|TRBV15|TRBJ2-7|few
CATSVPPTSGSYEQYF
TGTGCCACCAGCGTGCCCCCGACTAGCGGGAGTTACGAGCAGTACTTC
>TRBD2|TRBV10-3|TRBJ2-7|few
CAIKGTIQSYEQYF
TGTGCCATCAAAGGGACTATTCAGTCGTACGAGCAGTACTTC
>TRBD2|TRBV20-1|TRBJ2-7|few
CSATDGRAFEQYF
TGCAGTGCTACAGACGGGAGGGCCTTCGAGCAGTACTTC
>TRBD2|TRBV5-1|TRBJ2-2|few
CASSFLGGANTGELFF
TGCGCCAGCAGCTTTCTCGGGGGGGCTAACACCGGGGAGCTGTTTTTT
>TRBD1|TRBV5-1|TRBJ1-1|few
CASSSGTESEAFF
TGCGCCAGCAGTTCCGGGACAGAGTCTGAAGCTTTCTTT
>.|TRBV28|TRBJ2-1|.
CASSLLGGASGEQFF
TGTGCCAGCAGTCTCTTAGGGGGGGCGAGTGGTGAGCAGTTCTTC
>.|TRBV7-2|TRBJ2-1|many
CASSLDAGSGYNEQFF
TGTGCCAGCAGCTTAGATGCAGGGTCGGGCTACAATGAGCAGTTCTTC
>TRBD1|TRBV7-2|TRBJ2-7|.
CASSSVPGTGIYEQYF
TGTGCCAGCAGTTCGGTCCCCGGGACAGGGATTTACGAGCAGTACTTC
>TRBD2|TRBV20-1|TRBJ2-5|many
CSVRAGASGYQETQYF
TGCAGTGTCAGAGCCGGCGCTAGCGGTTACCAAGAGACCCAGTACTTC
>.|TRBV4-1|TRBJ2-3|few
CASSQDYGLGTDTQYF
TGCGCCAGCAGCCAAGATTATGGTCTTGGGACAGATACGCAGTATTTT
>.|TRBV4-3|TRBJ1-5|many
CASSQDLTVWSNQPQHF
TGCGCCAGCAGCCAAGATCTAACCGTTTGGAGCAATCAGCCCCAGCATTTT
>TRBD2|TRBV20-1|TRBJ2-7|few
CSARGGTSGDSSKQYF
TGCAGTGCTAGGGGGGGGACTAGCGGAGATTCTTCGAAGCAGTACTTC
>.|TRBV5-6|TRBJ1-2|.
CASSLPSGGSYGYTF
TGTGCCAGCAGCTTACCTTCCGGGGGATCCTATGGCTACACCTTC
>.|TRBV4-3|TRBJ2-1|few
CASSQAWGPGSYNEQFF
TGCGCCAGCAGCCAAGCGTGGGGCCCCGGGTCTTACAATGAGCAGTTCTTC
>.|TRBV20-1|TRBJ2-7|few
CSARVDGTYEQYF
TGCAGTGCTAGAGTTGACGGAACCTACGAGCAGTACTTC
>.|TRBV21-1|TRBJ2-7|medium-sized
CASSKVRDRGNYEQYF
TGTGCCAGCAGCAAAGTACGGGACAGGGGAAACTACGAGCAGTACTTC
>TRBD1|TRBV12-3/TRBV12-4|TRBJ1-1|few
CASRKLGQGVNTEAFF
TGTGCCAGCAGAAAATTGGGACAGGGGGTAAACACTGAAGCTTTCTTT
>.|TRBV6-2/TRBV6-3|TRBJ2-5|many
CASSTNLLAGYPQETQYF
TGTGCCAGCAGCACGAACCTCTTGGCAGGGTACCCCCAAGAGACCCAGTACTTC
>TRBD1|TRBV7-6|TRBJ2-7|.
CASSKTLQGPQYF
TGTGCCAGCAGCAAAACTTTACAGGGGCCTCAGTACTTC
>.|TRBV6-2/TRBV6-3|TRBJ2-6|many
CASTYSGANVLTF
TGTGCCAGCACGTACTCTGGGGCCAACGTCCTGACTTTC
>TRBD1|TRBV4-3|TRBJ2-7|.
CASSQGTGLGYEQYF
TGCGCCAGCAGCCAAGGGACAGGTCTGGGGTACGAGCAGTACTTC
>TRBD2|TRBV12-3/TRBV12-4|TRBJ2-1|many
CASSSPGLAGHSYNEQFF
TGTGCCAGCAGTTCCCCGGGGCTAGCGGGGCACTCCTACAATGAGCAGTTCTTC
>TRBD2|TRBV15|TRBJ2-2|.
CATVDGGYTGELFF
TGTGCCACCGTCGACGGGGGGTACACCGGGGAGCTGTTTTTT
>TRBD2|TRBV14|TRBJ2-1|few
CASSDWTSDYNEQFF
TGTGCCAGCAGCGACTGGACTAGCGACTACAATGAGCAGTTCTTC
>.|TRBV29-1|TRBJ2-3|many
CSVEQDPQYF
TGCAGCGTTGAACAGGATCCGCAGTATTTT
>TRBD2|TRBV20-1|TRBJ2-1|.
CTPTRGGDEQFF
TGCACCCCTACCCGGGGGGGCGATGAGCAGTTCTTC
>TRBD2|TRBV29-1|TRBJ2-7|.
CSVGLERSRLAGYYEQYF
TGCAGCGTTGGATTGGAGAGATCTCGACTAGCGGGTTACTACGAGCAGTACTTC
>.|TRBV7-2|TRBJ2-1|.
CASSLVEFAEQFF
TGTGCCAGCAGCTTAGTCGAATTCGCTGAGCAGTTCTTC
>.|TRBV20-1|TRBJ1-1|few
CSASGNTNTEAFF
TGCAGTGCCTCTGGGAACACGAACACTGAAGCTTTCTTT
>.|TRBV20-1|TRBJ2-3|.
CSARDPTSSSTDTQYF
TGCAGTGCTAGAGACCCCACTAGCTCGAGCACAGATACGCAGTATTTT
>TRBD2|TRBV3-1|TRBJ2-7|many
CASRESETSGAYF
TGTGCCAGCAGAGAAAGTGAGACTAGCGGGGCGTACTTC
>.|TRBV7-9|TRBJ2-1|.
CASSFSGRNNEQFF
TGTGCCAGCAGCTTCTCCGGACGGAACAATGAGCAGTTCTTC
>.|TRBV27|TRBJ2-5|.
CASSFSYQETQYF
TGTGCCAGCAGTTTTTCGTACCAAGAGACCCAGTACTTC
>.|TRBV20-1|TRBJ1-1|few
CSARDHRGRTEAFF
TGCAGTGCTAGAGATCACCGGGGCCGAACTGAAGCTTTCTTT
>.|TRBV29-1|TRBJ2-5|many
CSVNTGRRDQYF
TGCAGCGTTAACACAGGGCGACGAGACCAGTACTTC
>TRBD1|TRBV29-1|TRBJ1-4|many
CSVAGGLDEKLFF
TGCAGCGTGGCAGGGGGTCTTGATGAAAAACTGTTTTTT
>.|TRBV7-6|TRBJ1-3|many
CASSLQQGAHSGNTIYF
TGTGCCAGCAGCTTACAACAGGGTGCCCACTCTGGAAACACCATATATTTT
>.|TRBV5-5|TRBJ1-5|many
CASSLLGESNQPQHF
TGTGCCAGCAGCTTGTTGGGGGAAAGCAATCAGCCCCAGCATTTT
>TRBD2|TRBV9|TRBJ2-1|few
CASSVLSGGAVEQFF
TGTGCCAGCAGCGTTCTTAGCGGGGGGGCGGTTGAGCAGTTCTTC
>TRBD1|TRBV20-1|TRBJ1-4|few
CSARQGALARRDEKLFF
TGCAGTGCTAGACAGGGGGCACTTGCCCGGAGAGATGAAAAACTGTTTTTT
>.|TRBV6-5|TRBJ1-1|.
CASSYMGAAGQPNTEAFF
TGTGCCAGCAGTTATATGGGGGCAGCAGGGCAACCAAACACTGAAGCTTTCTTT
>TRBD2|TRBV20-1|TRBJ2-1|many
CSVPTSGYGWQFF
TGCAGTGTTCCGACTAGCGGGTACGGATGGCAGTTCTTC
>.|TRBV7-8|TRBJ2-2|few
CASSLVPDGGELFF
TGTGCCAGCAGCTTAGTCCCAGACGGCGGGGAGCTGTTTTTT
>.|TRBV20-1|TRBJ2-5|.
CSATDWQETQYF
TGCAGTGCGACGGACTGGCAAGAGACCCAGTACTTC
>.|TRBV6-2/TRBV6-3|TRBJ2-1|many
CASTPIGGEYNEQFF
TGTGCCAGCACCCCAATTGGGGGAGAGTACAATGAGCAGTTCTTC
>.|TRBV9|TRBJ2-5|few
CASSVEGWETQYF
TGTGCCAGCAGCGTAGAAGGATGGGAGACCCAGTACTTC
>.|TRBV7-2|TRBJ1-6|few
CASSSRDAYNSPLHF
TGTGCCAGCAGCTCCCGGGACGCCTATAATTCACCCCTCCACTTT
>TRBD2|TRBV10-3|TRBJ2-1|.
CAISETIAGDYNEQFF
TGTGCCATCAGTGAAACTATAGCGGGGGACTACAATGAGCAGTTCTTC
>TRBD1|TRBV29-1|TRBJ1-1|many
CSVRQGLSTEAFF
TGCAGCGTAAGACAGGGTCTCTCTACTGAAGCTTTCTTT
>.|TRBV4-3|TRBJ2-6|.
CASSQEVARSSGANVLTF
TGCGCCAGCAGCCAAGAGGTAGCCAGAAGCTCTGGGGCCAACGTCCTGACTTTC
>.|TRBV28|TRBJ2-7|few
CASSATGGRQYF
TGTGCCAGCAGTGCGACCGGGGGAAGGCAGTACTTC
>TRBD2|TRBV4-3|TRBJ2-1|few
CASSQSSSGRGEQFF
TGCGCCAGCAGCCAATCTTCTAGCGGGAGGGGCGAGCAGTTCTTC
>.|TRBV7-9|TRBJ2-7|.
CASSLGAGRPSYEQYF
TGTGCCAGCAGCTTAGGCGCAGGGCGGCCCTCCTACGAGCAGTACTTC
>TRBD1|TRBV12-3/TRBV12-4|TRBJ1-1|.
CASSLRTGSTEAFF
TGTGCCAGCAGTCTCCGGACAGGGAGCACTGAAGCTTTCTTT
>.|TRBV5-1|TRBJ2-7|few
CASSWIPPGQSYEQYF
TGCGCCAGCAGCTGGATACCACCCGGACAGTCCTACGAGCAGTACTTC
>.|TRBV4-3|TRBJ2-3|.
CASSQRADRGPNPDTQYF
TGCGCCAGCAGCCAAAGGGCAGACCGGGGTCCAAATCCAGATACGCAGTATTTT
>.|TRBV7-3|TRBJ2-1|.
CASSLTGQGKLEQFF
TGTGCCAGCAGCTTAACGGGGCAGGGCAAACTAGAGCAGTTCTTC
>TRBD1|TRBV7-8|TRBJ1-3|few
CASLEGTVGNTIYF
TGTGCGAGCCTGGAGGGGACAGTCGGGAACACCATATATTTT
>TRBD2|TRBV6-2/TRBV6-3|TRBJ2-3|.
CASSYTPGGPTDTQYF
TGTGCCAGCAGTTACACGCCGGGGGGGCCCACAGATACGCAGTATTTT